Sequencing of this T cell receptor (beta chain) was carried out in a study of T cell responses to AZD1222 COVID-19 vaccine. The CDR3 is 15 amino acids. CDR1 is SGHNT and CDR2 is YYREEE in the germline V gene (reference sequence). Germline trimming cut 4 bases from V and 6 bases from J; bases unmatched to any gene: 6. The repertoire was sequenced with immunoSEQ multiplex PCR; TCRdb's copy has only in-frame clones and lacks some. The table includes about 180,000 clones, 88% detected once. The specimen comprised peripheral blood, sampled 28 days after the second AZD1222 dose. The V call is TRBV5-4, the J call TRBJ2-1; 11 bases are shared with TRBD1. The source of this sequence is an adult who received the AZD1222 COVID-19 vaccine. The CDR3 sequence: CASSRTGTGGNEQFF. The CDR3 DNA is TGTGCCAGCAGCCGGACCGGGACAGGGGGCAATGAGCAGTTCTTC. Full variable domain (rest looked up from reference TRBV5-4 and TRBJ2-1): ETGVTQSPTHLIKTRGQQVTLRCSSQSGHNTVSWYQQALGQGPQFIFQYYREEENGRGNFPPRFSGLQFPNYSSELNVNALELDDSALYLCASSRTGTGGNEQFFGPGTRLTVL.